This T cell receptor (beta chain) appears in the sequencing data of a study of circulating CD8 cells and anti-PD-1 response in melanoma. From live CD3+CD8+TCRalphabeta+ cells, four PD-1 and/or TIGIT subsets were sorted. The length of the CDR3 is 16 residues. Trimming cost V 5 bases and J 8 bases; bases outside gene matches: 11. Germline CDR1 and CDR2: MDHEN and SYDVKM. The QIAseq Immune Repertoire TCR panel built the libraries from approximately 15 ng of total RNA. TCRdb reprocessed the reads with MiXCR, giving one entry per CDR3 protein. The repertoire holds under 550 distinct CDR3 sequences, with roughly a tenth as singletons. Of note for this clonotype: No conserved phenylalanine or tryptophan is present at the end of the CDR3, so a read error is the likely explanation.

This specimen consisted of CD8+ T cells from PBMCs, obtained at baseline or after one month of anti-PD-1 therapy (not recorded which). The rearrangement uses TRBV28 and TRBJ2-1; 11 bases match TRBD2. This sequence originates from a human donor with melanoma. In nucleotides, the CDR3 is TGTGCCAGCAGTCCCCTAGCGGGAGGACGTTACGATGAGCAGTTCCTC. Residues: CASSPLAGGRYDEQFL.